This TCR beta chain appears in the sequencing data of a study of spatial heterogeneity in lung cancer. The wider study: Alpha-chain sequences were detected in numbers that were consistently lower than beta-chain sequences. Findings of the study overall: More often at tumor resection than at routine follow-up, ubiquitous expanded tumor TCRs were detected in the blood.

Time point noted: sample taken at primary tumor resection. Donors were some 72 untreated early-stage non-small cell lung cancer patients. Whole RNA from tumor, nontumor lung or frozen PBMC was sequenced unsorted. There are 14 residues in the CDR3. The germline V and J ends were trimmed by 0 bases and 4 bases, with 9 bases remaining between them. Germline V gene sequence: CDR1 LNHNV, CDR2 YYDKDF (reference sequence). This clonotype was detected many times. Its antigen remains unknown. TCRdb independently ran MiXCR on the 5' RACE reads; one entry per CDR3 protein. Of under 25,000 distinct CDR3 sequences in the sample, 7% were seen once.

The origin of this receptor is a male donor with early-stage non-small cell lung cancer. This chain connects TRBV15 to TRBJ1-2; D ambiguous. Sequenced here: PBMCs, sampled at surgery. The CDR3: CATSRERTVYGYTF. The CDR3 coding sequence is TGTGCCACCAGCAGAGAGCGGACGGTCTATGGCTACACCTTC.